One sample yielded the 23 T cell receptor beta chains listed below, sequenced in a study of T-cell reconstitution after alpha-beta-depleted transplantation in children. Unique molecular identifiers were incorporated during preparation of the TCRbeta library. MiXCR was run by TCRdb on the PCR reads, yielding one entry per CDR3 protein. The sample carries fewer than 700,000 distinct CDR3 sequences, under 15% recorded once. The sample in question was PBMCs, mostly from graft donor cells, obtained 360 days after TCRalphabeta/CD19-depleted stem cell transplant. Receptors were obtained from a male patient aged 10-17 years who had a stem cell transplant for acute myeloid leukemia, so the T cells may come from the graft donor.

This clonotype has just a few counts. V usage is TRBV12-3 or TRBV12-4 and J usage is TRBJ2-5, with D possibly TRBD1 on 6 matching bases. The CDR3 totals 15 residues. The V end lost 4 bases, the J end lost 2 bases, and 14 bases lay between the germline ends. The CDR3 reads CASSSSDRPQETQYF. The CDR3, as DNA: TGTGCCAGCAGTTCCTCCGACAGGCCTCAAGAGACCCAGTACTTC.

V gene TRBV28 combines with J gene TRBJ1-1; D is perhaps TRBD1 (6 bases). Per the germline V gene, CDR1 is MDHEN and CDR2 is SYDVKM. Trimming took off 0 bases at V and 7 bases at J, with 12 bases between the two ends. The CDR3 sequence is 14 residues long. CDR3: CASSLWGGHREAFF. The CDR3 DNA is TGTGCCAGCAGTTTATGGGGGGGACACCGTGAAGCTTTCTTT.

The chain employs TRBV7-6 and TRBJ2-1; no firm D call. Germline-derived CDR1 and CDR2 are SGHVS and FNYEAQ. This CDR3 is 17 amino acids long. The germline V and J ends were trimmed by 5 bases and 0 bases, with 17 bases remaining between them. The DNA of the CDR3 is TGTGCCAGCAGCCCCGTAGTCGGGCCCCCCTCCTACAATGAGCAGTTCTTC. It specifies CASSPVVGPPSYNEQFF.

This clonotype was picked up a small number of times. The rearrangement joins TRBV7-2 to TRBJ2-7, with D possibly being TRBD1 or TRBD2 (6 bases each). The CDR3 covers 15 residues. Germline V CDR1 and CDR2: SGHTA, FQGNSA. The V end was cut by 5 bases, the J end by 0 bases, with 14 bases between. The CDR3 nucleotides read TGTGCCAGCAGCCCGGGGGACACTCGCTCCTACGAGCAGTACTTC. Residues: CASSPGDTRSYEQYF.

This clonotype has just a few counts. The V and J genes are TRBV27 and TRBJ1-5; no definite D call. Germline V gene data show CDR1 as MNHEY and CDR2 as SMNVEV (reference sequence). Trimming pared 4 bases from V and 1 base from J, leaving 8 bases between. CDR3 length: 14 residues. CDR3 sequence: CASSWRGSNQPQHF. CDR3 nucleotides: TGTGCCAGCAGTTGGCGAGGGAGCAATCAGCCCCAGCATTTT.

The chain carries TRBV20-1 and TRBJ2-3, with D unclear. CDR1 is DFQATT and CDR2 is SNEGSKA in the germline V gene (reference sequence). Trimming stripped 4 bases from V and 0 bases from J, with 14 bases between. The CDR3 has 15 amino acids. The CDR3 coding sequence is TGCAGTGCTATCCCGGAACCGGCGAGCACAGATACGCAGTATTTT. Amino acid sequence: CSAIPEPASTDTQYF.

This clonotype was detected ten times or more. The gene calls are TRBV12-3 or TRBV12-4 and TRBJ2-4, with 7 bases fitting TRBD1. J gave up 0 bases and V 8 bases, and 4 bases lay outside the gene matches. This CDR3 has 14 residues. CDR3 sequence reads: CASGTALAKNIQYF. The CDR3, as DNA: TGTGCCAGCGGGACAGCTCTAGCCAAAAACATTCAGTACTTC.

This chain links TRBV12-3 or TRBV12-4 with TRBJ1-1; maybe TRBD1 (5 bases). Deletions cut 1 base from V and 6 bases from J, with 12 bases between. This CDR3 is built from 14 residues. Written as DNA, the CDR3 is TGTGCCAGCAGTTTAGGCCCAGGGTATCCTGAAGCTTTCTTT. This encodes CASSLGPGYPEAFF.

This clonotype was observed a few times. This sequence joins TRBV20-1 and TRBJ2-7; possibly TRBD2 for D (6 bases). The CDR3 runs to 12 residues. The germline V gene has CDR1 DFQATT and CDR2 SNEGSKA (reference sequence). DNA of the CDR3: TGCAGGACCGGGACTCGCACCTACGAGCAGTACTTC. As protein: CRTGTRTYEQYF.

This clonotype was counted ten times or more. V gene TRBV28 combines with J gene TRBJ2-4; the D is unclear. The CDR3 runs to 15 residues. Germline CDR1 and CDR2: MDHEN and SYDVKM. V was pared by 3 bases and J by 0 bases, with 9 bases between. CDR3 residues: CASSFGQLAKNIQYF. CDR3 sequence (DNA): TGTGCCAGCAGTTTTGGGCAGCTAGCCAAAAACATTCAGTACTTC.

This clonotype has just a few counts. CDR3 loop: CSARVTLDNEQYF. The CDR3, as DNA: TGCAGTGCTAGGGTAACTTTGGATAACGAGCAGTACTTC. The chain joins TRBV20-1 to TRBJ2-7; D not certain. Per germline, CDR1 DFQATT and CDR2 SNEGSKA (reference sequence). The V gene lost 3 bases and the J gene lost 5 bases, with 14 bases spanning the gap. The CDR3 spans 13 residues.

The sample holds a few counts of this clonotype. The rearrangement joins TRBV5-6 to TRBJ2-2; TRBD1 is a possible D gene (5 bases). There are 16 residues in the CDR3. With 1 base removed from V and 1 base from J, the gap between germline ends came to 11 bases. Germline CDR1 reads SGHDT; CDR2 reads YYEEEE. The CDR3, as DNA: TGTGCCAGCAGCTTGTTAACAGGACAGAACACCGGGGAGCTGTTTTTT. This gives the protein CASSLLTGQNTGELFF.

The genes are TRBV12-5 and TRBJ1-1; D remains unclear. The V end lost 8 bases, the J end lost 1 base, and 11 bases lay between the germline ends. Germline V gene lookup returns CDR1 LGHNT and CDR2 FRNRAP. This CDR3 is built from 13 residues. Here the CDR3 reads CASRSGSNTEAFF. The CDR3 bases are TGTGCTAGTAGAAGCGGATCGAACACTGAAGCTTTCTTT.

This rearrangement joins TRBV7-2 to TRBJ2-1; 13 nucleotides line up with TRBD2. In germline, CDR1 is SGHTA, CDR2 FQGNSA. With 1 base clipped from V and 10 bases from J, the junction kept 16 bases outside the gene matches. The CDR3 contains 19 residues. CDR3 DNA: TGTGCCAGCAGCTTAGGCTCATTCTGGACTAGCGGGAGACTTGGGGAGCAGTTCTTC. Protein: CASSLGSFWTSGRLGEQFF. Full variable domain (missing parts from reference TRBV7-2 and TRBJ2-1): GAGVSQSPSNKVTEKGKDVELRCDPISGHTALYWYRQSLGQGLEFLIYFQGNSAPDKSGLPSDRFSAERTGGSVSTLTIQRTQQEDSAVYLCASSLGSFWTSGRLGEQFFGPGTRLTVL.

This clonotype was observed a few times. This rearrangement joins TRBV7-2 to TRBJ1-2; TRBD1 is a possible D gene (6 bases). The CDR3 loop spans 17 amino acids. Per germline, CDR1 SGHTA and CDR2 FQGNSA. V was trimmed by 4 bases and J by 6 bases, leaving 24 bases between them. CDR3 loop: CASSSNAFPGVVNGYTF. CDR3 in DNA: TGTGCCAGCAGCTCAAACGCCTTTCCAGGGGTTGTTAATGGCTACACCTTC.

This clonotype was found a few times. V and J are TRBV9 and TRBJ2-1; D gene ambiguous. V was cut by 0 bases and J by 8 bases, with 6 bases left in between. Germline V gene lookup returns CDR1 SGDLS and CDR2 YYNGEE. The CDR3 extends over 12 amino acids. The CDR3 coding sequence is TGTGCCAGCAGCGTAGCTGGGCATGAGCAGTTCTTC. As protein: CASSVAGHEQFF.

The rearrangement joins TRBV19 to TRBJ2-1; D gene unclear. The V gene lost 3 bases and the J gene lost 1 base, with 10 bases spanning the gap. The CDR3 contains 15 residues. Germline V CDR1 and CDR2: LNHDA, SQIVND (reference sequence). For the CDR3, the DNA is TGTGCCAGTAGTATTGGGCCTTCTTCCTACAATGAGCAGTTCTTC. Its protein product is CASSIGPSSYNEQFF.

This clonotype was observed at least ten times. CDR3 in amino acids: CSARRRREEFTDTQYF. In DNA form, the CDR3 reads TGCAGTGCTAGACGGCGGCGGGAGGAATTCACAGATACGCAGTATTTT. The rearrangement uses TRBV20-1 and TRBJ2-3, with 8 bases lining up with TRBD2. V lost 2 bases and J lost 2; bases outside the gene matches: 9. The germline V gene encodes CDR1 DFQATT and CDR2 SNEGSKA (reference sequence). The CDR3 totals 16 residues.

J is TRBJ1-5 and V is TRBV12-3 or TRBV12-4; a possible D gene is TRBD1 (5 bases). V shed 3 bases and J shed 3 bases, with 18 bases lying between them. This CDR3 region has 17 residues. The CDR3 region is CASSFGLSGTANQPQHF. CDR3 bases: TGTGCCAGCAGTTTCGGCTTAAGCGGGACGGCCAATCAGCCCCAGCATTTT.

This clonotype was picked up many times. The chain combines TRBV29-1 with TRBJ2-5, with a weak D call TRBD1 (5 bases). The V gene's germline CDR1 is SQVTM and CDR2 ANQGSEA. This CDR3 is built from 12 residues. The DNA for the CDR3 is TGCAGTGTAAGGGGCTGGATGGAGACCCAGTACTTC. Translation gives CSVRGWMETQYF.

The rearrangement joins TRBV6-5 to TRBJ2-7, with 12 bases matching TRBD2. Germline CDR1 is MNHEY and CDR2 is SVGAGI. This CDR3 region has 15 residues. J gave up 2 bases and V 4 bases, and 3 bases lay outside the gene matches. The CDR3 loop reads CASSWTSGIAYEQYF. The CDR3 region has the DNA TGTGCCAGCAGTTGGACTAGCGGGATTGCCTACGAGCAGTACTTC.

The rearrangement uses TRBV3-1 and TRBJ2-1; 8 bases agree with TRBD2. The CDR3 covers 13 residues. CDR1 and CDR2 (germline): LGHDT, YNNKEL (reference sequence). After removal of 0 bases from V and 13 bases from J, the junction contained 5 bases not matched to a gene. The CDR3 protein is CASSQDLGLAQFF. As DNA, the CDR3 is TGTGCCAGCAGCCAAGATCTAGGACTAGCTCAGTTCTTC.

There are a few counts of this clonotype. The chain has TRBV6-2 or TRBV6-3 and TRBJ1-2; tentatively, D is TRBD1 (5 bases). Trimming shortened V by 2 bases and J by 8 bases, and 12 bases separated the two germline ends. The germline gives CDR1 MNHEY, CDR2 SVGEGT. The CDR3 contains 13 residues. The CDR3 loop is CASSYAGDPGYTF. The CDR3 region has the DNA TGTGCCAGCAGTTACGCGGGGGATCCGGGCTACACCTTC.